These T cell receptor beta chains were read from a single sample in a study of OX40 agonist ivuxolimab in advanced cancers. The data were produced by immunoSEQ multiplex PCR, yet TCRdb's version contains in-frame clones alone and is incomplete. The data contain more than 65,000 clones, over 75% of them singletons. The specimen comprised CD4+ or CD8+ T cells sorted from blood, sampled in a trial of the OX40 agonist ivuxolimab. The origin of the receptors is an adult with an advanced solid tumor such as melanoma, head and neck, liver or kidney cancer. Both conserved end residues are part of each CDR3. A D gene is named only where the DNA matches it firmly. Not all rows give a size; the values are once, few, many and, for expanded clones, a class.

J: TRBJ2-1
V: TRBV7-9
size: NA
D: NA
CDR3: CASSSPTPPIEQFF

J: TRBJ2-2
V: TRBV6-5
size: once
D: TRBD1
CDR3: CASGMRQGAWELFF

J: TRBJ2-7
V: TRBV10-3
size: once
D: TRBD1
CDR3: CAISGTGRSYEQYF

J: TRBJ1-3
V: TRBV28
size: NA
D: NA
CDR3: CASTAGGRGNTIYF

J: TRBJ2-1
V: TRBV28
size: NA
D: TRBD2
CDR3: CASSNPGGNEQFF

J: TRBJ2-5
V: TRBV5-1
size: NA
D: TRBD2
CDR3: CASSLRLAGADQETQYF

J: TRBJ2-7
V: TRBV21-1
size: NA
D: NA
CDR3: CASSKDGTALDEQYF

J: TRBJ1-2
V: TRBV6-1
size: NA
D: TRBD1
CDR3: CASRTGLDYGYTF

J: TRBJ2-6
V: TRBV28
size: NA
D: NA
CDR3: CASKANSGANVLTF

J: TRBJ2-3
V: TRBV27
size: NA
D: NA
CDR3: CASSLGGPYNTQYF

J: TRBJ2-5
V: TRBV7-6
size: NA
D: NA
CDR3: CASSPQRAFQETQYF

J: TRBJ1-3
V: TRBV27
size: NA
D: TRBD1
CDR3: CASSMTGAGNTIYF

J: TRBJ2-2
V: TRBV5-1
size: NA
D: TRBD1
CDR3: CASSPRGGQGADTGELFF

J: TRBJ1-2
V: TRBV25-1
size: NA
D: TRBD1
CDR3: CASSEFRTGDYGYTF

J: TRBJ2-7
V: TRBV11-2
size: NA
D: NA
CDR3: CASSLEPGSPQYF

J: TRBJ2-3
V: TRBV5-1
size: NA
D: NA
CDR3: CASSVPTGGGGTDTQYF

J: TRBJ1-4
V: TRBV7-9
size: NA
D: NA
CDR3: CASSSWVEKLFF

J: TRBJ2-7
V: TRBV21-1
size: NA
D: NA
CDR3: CASSKGPGGYEQYF

J: TRBJ2-4
V: TRBV29-1
size: NA
D: NA
CDR3: CSVVGQSVTKTVQYF

J: TRBJ1-5
V: TRBV19
size: once
D: TRBD1
CDR3: CASKTGEDYQPQHF

J: TRBJ2-3
V: TRBV6-5
size: NA
D: TRBD2
CDR3: CASSYIASGRDTQYF

J: TRBJ2-7
V: TRBV7-8
size: NA
D: NA
CDR3: CASSLRSPFYEQYF

J: TRBJ2-5
V: TRBV7-9
size: NA
D: TRBD2
CDR3: CASSPTSGQETQYF

J: TRBJ2-1
V: TRBV6-1
size: NA
D: NA
CDR3: CASGTPEQFF

J: TRBJ1-2
V: TRBV5-6
size: NA
D: TRBD1
CDR3: CASSRTGGAFLGYTF

J: TRBJ2-3
V: TRBV5-1
size: NA
D: TRBD2
CDR3: CASSFPGTRDTNTQYF

J: TRBJ2-3
V: TRBV9
size: NA
D: NA
CDR3: CASSVTWTDTQYF

J: TRBJ2-2
V: TRBV9
size: NA
D: NA
CDR3: CASSVRLNTGELFF

J: TRBJ1-6
V: TRBV9
size: NA
D: NA
CDR3: CASSYGIPGTSPLHF

J: TRBJ1-2
V: TRBV28
size: NA
D: NA
CDR3: CASMSLNRGGYTF

J: TRBJ1-4
V: TRBV27
size: NA
D: NA
CDR3: CASSSGGGPNEKLFF

J: TRBJ2-2
V: TRBV11-2
size: NA
D: TRBD2
CDR3: CASSLLGGSTGELFF

J: TRBJ2-2
V: TRBV28
size: NA
D: NA
CDR3: CASSSSTGELFF

J: TRBJ2-3
V: TRBV6-1
size: NA
D: TRBD2
CDR3: CAGGSGGAGTDTQYF

J: TRBJ1-1
V: TRBV6-1
size: NA
D: TRBD1
CDR3: CASRTGANTEAFF

J: TRBJ1-2
V: TRBV7-2
size: NA
D: NA
CDR3: CASSSPGTANYGYTF

J: TRBJ2-1
V: TRBV4-1
size: NA
D: NA
CDR3: CASSQMTAYNEQFF

J: TRBJ1-2
V: TRBV4-1
size: NA
D: NA
CDR3: CASSQGLGYTF

J: TRBJ1-2
V: TRBV19
size: once
D: NA
CDR3: CASSIQINYGYTF

J: TRBJ1-2
V: TRBV5-1
size: NA
D: NA
CDR3: CASSLDGPGYGYTF

J: TRBJ1-1
V: TRBV29-1
size: NA
D: NA
CDR3: CSVRRGEASPGAFF